This note documents a single TCR beta chain sequence. Antigen: not known. This sample stems from a study of T-cell reconstitution after alpha-beta-depleted transplantation in children. CDR1 and CDR2 (germline): SNHLY, FYNNEI. The CDR3 spans 17 residues. Trimming took off 7 bases at V and 0 bases at J, with 20 bases between the two ends. Study results and caveats: T-cell counts and diversity at one year post-transplant came mainly from newly produced T cells. Expanded graft clones numbering several hundred reportedly gave rise to alpha-beta T cells about two months after transplant.

As it was prepared, the TCRbeta library received unique molecular identifiers. MiXCR, applied by TCRdb to the PCR reads, yields one record per CDR3 protein. Among 540,000 or so distinct CDR3 sequences listed, roughly 23% were seen once. Source: PBMCs, mostly from graft donor cells, taken 360 days after TCRalphabeta/CD19-depleted stem cell transplant. The sequence came from a boy less than two years old who had a stem cell transplant for acute myeloid leukemia, so the T cells may come from the graft donor. The V gene is TRBV2, the J gene TRBJ2-3, with D perhaps matching TRBD1 (6 bases). CDR3 sequence: CASTPGGGSISTDTQYF. Written as DNA, the CDR3 is TGTGCCAGCACCCCAGGTGGGGGCAGCATTAGCACAGATACGCAGTATTTT.